This T cell receptor beta chain is from a study of T cell responses to AZD1222 COVID-19 vaccine (dated by TCRdb to about 2021). In the study overall: A total of 230 to 250 trial participants underwent TCR sequencing, of whom about 210 had received two doses of AZD1222 and about 25 had received two doses of the MenACWY control vaccine. Enrollment into the trials was organized by age into subgroups of 18-55, 56-69 and 70-plus years, and those subgroups contained 148, 28 and 57 TCR-sequenced participants, respectively.

This specimen's time point label, interpreted: about 28 days (+/-7) after the second vaccine dose. AZD1222 recipients with second doses at about 4 weeks or about 12 weeks were pooled, because spike-specific TCR depth and breadth did not differ between schedules. The vaccinee samples were drawn from two UK trials, COV001 and COV002, one of which was a single-blind randomized controlled phase 2/3 trial testing AZD1222 (ChAdOx1 nCoV-19) in healthy adults. Trial participant PBMC samples were collected at day 0 and day 28 after the second dose for TCRbeta chain sequencing. The CDR3 regions of human TCRbeta chains were subjected to immunosequencing. Turning to the authors' computational methods: TCRs in the repertoires were compared against a reference library of SARS-CoV-2-specific TCRs that had been generated with the MIRA antigen-specificity platform. Breadth was defined as the fraction of unique TCRs that were SARS-CoV-2-associated. Depth was defined as the fraction of total T cells that were SARS-CoV-2-associated. Using the MIRA data, each spike-specific TCR was assigned both to the spike region to which the TCR was reactive and to a CD4 or CD8 class. Log10-transformed breadth and depth values were compared by one-way ANOVA with Sidak's multiple comparisons tests. TCRdb retrieved this table from immuneACCESS and kept in-frame rearrangements only. Not all clones are present; in checked studies, unresolved V genes account for under half, and no reason is known for the remainder. V and J calls and clone size come straight from that table; D and trimming were deduced from the DNA. The sample yields over 120,000 clones; roughly nine tenths were counted once. The ten top clones hold around 1.5% of the sample.

Here is what the overall study found, with its caveats: Conclusions about previously exposed vaccinees are limited, since just five or six AZD1222 recipients were seropositive for SARS-CoV-2 at baseline. In the small 56-69-year group, the increase in depth fell short of significance, most likely because of low power. CD4 TCRs associated with the vaccine covered the entire spike protein, and the dominant responses were in regions 160-218 and 743-854. After two AZD1222 doses, spike-specific TCR breadth and depth were significantly higher than at day 0 and than in MenACWY recipients. Nearly half of unique spike-specific TCRs reportedly recognized epitopes outside regions mutated in the B.1.351 and B.1.1.7 variants. Participants were mostly white British, with more females than males. The authors suggested clonal diversity may have been underestimated. Because no day 14 peak-response samples were available, the repertoires could be characterized only after the peak T cell response.

For this clone: The target of this receptor is not known. No base-level quality is on record; no much larger clone is a single base apart.

The germline V gene gives CDR1 as MDHEN and CDR2 as SYDVKM. The CDR3 starts with the cysteine, ends with the phenylalanine, and has 14 residues. The DNA shown is the 42-base CDR3, in frame from base 1. Relative to germline, V is 4 bases shorter and J is 1 base shorter, with 10 bases between their ends. The receptor chain draws on TRBV28 and TRBJ1-1; a tentative D call is TRBD1 (5 bases match). This TCR came from an adult who received the AZD1222 COVID-19 vaccine. Material: peripheral blood, obtained 28 days after the second AZD1222 dose. This receptor carries the CDR3 CASSSRAKNTEAFF. The sequence in DNA is TGTGCCAGCAGTTCCAGGGCTAAGAACACTGAAGCTTTCTTT.